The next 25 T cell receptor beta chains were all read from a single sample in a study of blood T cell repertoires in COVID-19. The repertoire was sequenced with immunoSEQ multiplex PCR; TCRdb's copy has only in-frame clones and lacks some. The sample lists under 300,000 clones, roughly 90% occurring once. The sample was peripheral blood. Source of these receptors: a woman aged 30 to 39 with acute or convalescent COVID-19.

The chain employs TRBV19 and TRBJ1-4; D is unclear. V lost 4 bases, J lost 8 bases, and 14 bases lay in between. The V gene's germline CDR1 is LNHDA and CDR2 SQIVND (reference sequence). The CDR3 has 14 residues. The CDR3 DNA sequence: TGTGCCAGTAGTACGGGTCCCGATGTCGAAAAACTGTTTTTT. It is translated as CASSTGPDVEKLFF.

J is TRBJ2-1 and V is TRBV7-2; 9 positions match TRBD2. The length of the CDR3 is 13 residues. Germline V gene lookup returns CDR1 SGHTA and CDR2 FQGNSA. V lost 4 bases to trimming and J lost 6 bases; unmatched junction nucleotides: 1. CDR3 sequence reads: CASSSTSGNEQFF. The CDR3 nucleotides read TGTGCCAGCAGCTCGACTAGCGGCAATGAGCAGTTCTTC.

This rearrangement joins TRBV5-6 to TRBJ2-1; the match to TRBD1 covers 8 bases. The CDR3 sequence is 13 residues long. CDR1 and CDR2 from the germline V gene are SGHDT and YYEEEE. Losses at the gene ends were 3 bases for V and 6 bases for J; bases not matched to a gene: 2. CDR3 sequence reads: CASSWTGSNEQFF. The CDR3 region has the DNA TGTGCCAGCAGCTGGACAGGGTCCAATGAGCAGTTCTTC. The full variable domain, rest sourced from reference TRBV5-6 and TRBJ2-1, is DAGVTQSPTHLIKTRGQQVTLRCSPKSGHDTVSWYQQALGQGPQFIFQYYEEEERQRGNFPDRFSGHQFPNYSSELNVNALLLGDSALYLCASSWTGSNEQFFGPGTRLTVL.

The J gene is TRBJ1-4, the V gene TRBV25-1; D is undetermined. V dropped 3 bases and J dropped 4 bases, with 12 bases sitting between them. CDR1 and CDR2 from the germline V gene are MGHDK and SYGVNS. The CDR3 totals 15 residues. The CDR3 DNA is TGTGCCAGCAGTGATCCCACCTTTAGTAATGAAAAACTGTTTTTT. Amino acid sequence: CASSDPTFSNEKLFF.

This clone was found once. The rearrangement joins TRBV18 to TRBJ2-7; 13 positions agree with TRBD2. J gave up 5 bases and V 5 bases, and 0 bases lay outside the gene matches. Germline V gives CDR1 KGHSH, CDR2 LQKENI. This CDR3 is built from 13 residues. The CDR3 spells CASSGLAGDEQYF. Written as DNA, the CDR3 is TGTGCCAGCTCAGGACTAGCGGGAGACGAGCAGTACTTC.

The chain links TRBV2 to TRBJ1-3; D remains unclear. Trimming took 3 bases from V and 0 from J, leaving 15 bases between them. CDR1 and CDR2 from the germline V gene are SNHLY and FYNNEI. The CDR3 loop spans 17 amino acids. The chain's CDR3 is CASSDLSGWGSGNTIYF. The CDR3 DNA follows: TGTGCCAGCAGTGACCTTAGCGGGTGGGGCTCTGGAAACACCATATATTTT.

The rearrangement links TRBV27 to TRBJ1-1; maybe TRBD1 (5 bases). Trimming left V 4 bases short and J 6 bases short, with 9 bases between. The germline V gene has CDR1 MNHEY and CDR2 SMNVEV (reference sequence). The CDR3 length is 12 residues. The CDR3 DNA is TGTGCCAGCAGTTCAGGGAGGGCTGAAGCTTTCTTT. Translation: CASSSGRAEAFF.

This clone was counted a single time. CDR3 DNA sequence: TGTGCCAGCAGAATAAGCGGGAGTAACGCCGGGGAGCTGTTTTTT. Its translation: CASRISGSNAGELFF. The J gene is TRBJ2-2, the V gene TRBV19; 8 bases agree with TRBD2. This CDR3 region has 15 residues. The V gene end was trimmed by 9 bases and the J gene end by 6 bases; junction bases not matched to a gene: 12. Germline values: CDR1 LNHDA, CDR2 SQIVND (reference sequence).

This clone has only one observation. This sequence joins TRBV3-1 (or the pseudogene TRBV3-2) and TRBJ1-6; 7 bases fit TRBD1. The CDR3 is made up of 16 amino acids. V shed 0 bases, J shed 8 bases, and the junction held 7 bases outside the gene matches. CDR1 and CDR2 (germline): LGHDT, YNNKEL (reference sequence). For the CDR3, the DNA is TGTGCCAGCAGCCAAGAAACTCGACAGGGCGATTCACCCCTCCACTTT. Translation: CASSQETRQGDSPLHF.

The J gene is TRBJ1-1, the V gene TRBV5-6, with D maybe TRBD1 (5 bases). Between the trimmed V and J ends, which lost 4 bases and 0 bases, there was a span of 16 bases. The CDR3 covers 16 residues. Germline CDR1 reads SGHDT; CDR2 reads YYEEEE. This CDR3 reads CASSPPLQDMNTEAFF. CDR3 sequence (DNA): TGTGCCAGCAGCCCGCCTTTACAGGACATGAACACTGAAGCTTTCTTT.

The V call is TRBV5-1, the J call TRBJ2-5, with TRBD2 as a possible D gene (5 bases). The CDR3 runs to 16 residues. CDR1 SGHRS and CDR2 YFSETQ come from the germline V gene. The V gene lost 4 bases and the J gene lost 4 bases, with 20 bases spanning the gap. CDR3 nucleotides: TGCGCCAGCAGCCCGGACGGGAACACTCGGGGAGAGACCCAGTACTTC. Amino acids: CASSPDGNTRGETQYF.

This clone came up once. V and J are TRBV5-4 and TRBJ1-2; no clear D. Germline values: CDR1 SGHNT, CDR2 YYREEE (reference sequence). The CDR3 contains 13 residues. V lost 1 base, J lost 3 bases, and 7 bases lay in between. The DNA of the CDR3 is TGTGCCAGCAGCTTGCGCGGCGACTATGGCTACACCTTC. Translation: CASSLRGDYGYTF.

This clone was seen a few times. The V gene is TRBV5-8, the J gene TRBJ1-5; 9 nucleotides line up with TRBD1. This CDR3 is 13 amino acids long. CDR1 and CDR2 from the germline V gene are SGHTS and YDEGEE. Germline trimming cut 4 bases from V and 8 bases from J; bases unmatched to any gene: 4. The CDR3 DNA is TGTGCCAGCAGCGGGACAGGGTTAAAGCCCCAGCATTTT. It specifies CASSGTGLKPQHF. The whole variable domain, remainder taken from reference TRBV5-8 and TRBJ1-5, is EAGVTQSPTHLIKTRGQQATLRCSPISGHTSVYWYQQALGLGLQFLLWYDEGEERNRGNFPPRFSGRQFPNYSSELNVNALELEDSALYLCASSGTGLKPQHFGDGTRLSIL.

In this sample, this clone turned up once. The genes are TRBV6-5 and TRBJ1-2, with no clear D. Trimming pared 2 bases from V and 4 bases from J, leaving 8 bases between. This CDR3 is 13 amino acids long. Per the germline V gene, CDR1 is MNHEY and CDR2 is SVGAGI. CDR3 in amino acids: CASSYGGSYGYTF. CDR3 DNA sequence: TGTGCCAGCAGTTACGGTGGCAGCTATGGCTACACCTTC.

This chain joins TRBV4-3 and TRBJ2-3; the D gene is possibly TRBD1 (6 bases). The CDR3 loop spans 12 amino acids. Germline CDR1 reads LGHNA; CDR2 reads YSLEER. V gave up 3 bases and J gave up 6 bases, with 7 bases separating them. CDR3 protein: CASSQGADTQYF. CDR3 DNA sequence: TGCGCCAGCAGCCAGGGGGCGGATACGCAGTATTTT.

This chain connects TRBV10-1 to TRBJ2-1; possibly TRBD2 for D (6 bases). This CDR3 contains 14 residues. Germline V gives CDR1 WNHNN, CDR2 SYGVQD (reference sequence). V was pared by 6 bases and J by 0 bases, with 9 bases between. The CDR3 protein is CASSPGLSYNEQFF. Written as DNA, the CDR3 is TGCGCCAGCAGCCCGGGACTCTCCTACAATGAGCAGTTCTTC.

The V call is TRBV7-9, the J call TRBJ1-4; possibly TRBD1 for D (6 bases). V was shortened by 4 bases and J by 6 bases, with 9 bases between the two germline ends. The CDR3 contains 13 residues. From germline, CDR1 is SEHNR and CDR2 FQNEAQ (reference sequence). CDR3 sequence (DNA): TGTGCCAGCAGCTCGGGACATTATGAAAAACTGTTTTTT. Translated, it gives CASSSGHYEKLFF. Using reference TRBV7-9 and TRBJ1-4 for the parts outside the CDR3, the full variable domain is DTGVSQNPRHKITKRGQNVTFRCDPISEHNRLYWYRQTLGQGPEFLTYFQNEAQLEKSRLLSDRFSAERPKGSFSTLEIQRTEQGDSAMYLCASSSGHYEKLFFGSGTQLSVL.

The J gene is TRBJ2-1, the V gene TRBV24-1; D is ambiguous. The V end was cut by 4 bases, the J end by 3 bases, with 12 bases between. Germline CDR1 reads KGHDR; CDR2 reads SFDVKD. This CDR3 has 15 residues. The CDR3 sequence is CATSEPGAGYNEQFF. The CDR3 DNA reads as TGTGCCACCAGTGAGCCAGGTGCTGGCTACAATGAGCAGTTCTTC.

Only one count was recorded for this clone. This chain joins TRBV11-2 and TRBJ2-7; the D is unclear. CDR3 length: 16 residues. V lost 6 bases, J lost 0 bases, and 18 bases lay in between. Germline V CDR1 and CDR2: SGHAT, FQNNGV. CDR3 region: CASRQLRGGSSYEQYF. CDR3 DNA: TGTGCCAGCAGGCAACTTCGAGGCGGCAGCTCCTACGAGCAGTACTTC. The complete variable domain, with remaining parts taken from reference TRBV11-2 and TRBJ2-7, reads EAGVAQSPRYKIIEKRQSVAFWCNPISGHATLYWYQQILGQGPKLLIQFQNNGVVDDSQLPKDRFSAERLKGVDSTLKIQPAKLEDSAVYLCASRQLRGGSSYEQYFGPGTRLTVT.

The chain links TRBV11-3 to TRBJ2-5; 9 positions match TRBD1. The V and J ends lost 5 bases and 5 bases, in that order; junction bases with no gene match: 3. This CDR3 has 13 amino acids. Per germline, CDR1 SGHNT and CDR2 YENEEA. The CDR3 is CASSPDRGETQYF. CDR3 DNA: TGTGCCAGCAGCCCGGACAGGGGCGAGACCCAGTACTTC.

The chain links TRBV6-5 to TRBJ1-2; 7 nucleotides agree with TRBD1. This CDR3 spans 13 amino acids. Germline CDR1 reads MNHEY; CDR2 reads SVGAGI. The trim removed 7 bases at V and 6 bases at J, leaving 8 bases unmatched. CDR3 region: CASTPTGIDGYTF. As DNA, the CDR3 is TGTGCCAGCACCCCGACAGGGATAGATGGCTACACCTTC.

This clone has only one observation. CDR3 nucleotides: TGTGCCAGCAGCTTACGGCCGGCGGGCGGCGCCTACGAGCAGTACTTC. Translating it yields CASSLRPAGGAYEQYF. The gene calls are TRBV7-2 and TRBJ2-7; perhaps TRBD2 as D (5 bases). The CDR3 runs to 16 residues. Germline lookup yields CDR1 SGHTA and CDR2 FQGNSA. V shed 2 bases and J shed 2 bases, with 16 bases lying between them.

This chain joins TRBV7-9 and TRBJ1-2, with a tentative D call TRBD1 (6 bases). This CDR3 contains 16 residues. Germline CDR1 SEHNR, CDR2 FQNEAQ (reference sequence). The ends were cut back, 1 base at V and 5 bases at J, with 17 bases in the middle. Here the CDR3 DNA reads TGTGCCAGCAGCTTAGGTCGCCAGGGGCTCACGTATGGCTACACCTTC. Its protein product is CASSLGRQGLTYGYTF.

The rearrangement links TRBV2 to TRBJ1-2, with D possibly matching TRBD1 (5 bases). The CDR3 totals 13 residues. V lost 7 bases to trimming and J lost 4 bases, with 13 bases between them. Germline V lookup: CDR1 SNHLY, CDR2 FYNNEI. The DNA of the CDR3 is TGTGCCAGCATGGGGGGGAATGGCTATGGCTACACCTTC. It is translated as CASMGGNGYGYTF.

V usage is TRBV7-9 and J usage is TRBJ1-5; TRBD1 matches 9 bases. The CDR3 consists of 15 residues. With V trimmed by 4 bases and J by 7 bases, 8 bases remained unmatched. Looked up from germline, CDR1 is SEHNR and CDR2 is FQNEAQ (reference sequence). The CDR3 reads CASSSYTGGEQPQHF. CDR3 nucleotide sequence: TGTGCCAGCAGCTCATATACAGGGGGCGAACAGCCCCAGCATTTT.